One sample yielded the 24 T cell receptor beta chains listed below, sequenced in a study of monozygotic twins with inflammatory bowel disease. One entry per CDR3 protein, without DNA, is what TCRdb gives after re-calling the 5' RACE reads. The table counts about 420,000 distinct CDR3 sequences; around 2.4% lies in the top ten. The material sequenced was blood. The receptor source for this set is a human donor with ulcerative colitis or Crohn's disease, or a healthy co-twin of an affected twin (not recorded which).

This chain joins TRBV2 and TRBJ2-7; TCRdb selects TRBD1, and the lack of DNA leaves this call unchecked. Per germline, CDR1 SNHLY and CDR2 FYNNEI. This CDR3 has 14 residues. The CDR3 sequence: CASSGRERAYEQYF.

The V call is TRBV7-2, the J call TRBJ1-5; the TRBD1 assignment by TCRdb is unverifiable without DNA. The CDR3 contains 15 residues. The germline V gene has CDR1 SGHTA and CDR2 FQGNSA. The CDR3 spells CASSLSGTINQPQHF. Full variable domain (rest looked up from reference TRBV7-2 and TRBJ1-5): GAGVSQSPSNKVTEKGKDVELRCDPISGHTALYWYRQSLGQGLEFLIYFQGNSAPDKSGLPSDRFSAERTGGSVSTLTIQRTQQEDSAVYLCASSLSGTINQPQHFGDGTRLSIL.

This sequence joins TRBV12-3 or TRBV12-4 and TRBJ2-4. CDR3 length equals 17 residues. This CDR3 is CASSFAQHTIAKNIQYF.

The chain couples TRBV7-9 to TRBJ2-7; TCRdb selects TRBD2, and the lack of DNA leaves this call unchecked. The V gene's germline CDR1 is SEHNR and CDR2 FQNEAQ (reference sequence). This CDR3 is built from 14 residues. The CDR3 here is CASSLAGRTEGQYF. Based on the CDR3 plus reference TRBV7-9 and TRBJ2-7, the full variable domain is DTGVSQNPRHKITKRGQNVTFRCDPISEHNRLYWYRQTLGQGPEFLTYFQNEAQLEKSRLLSDRFSAERPKGSFSTLEIQRTEQGDSAMYLCASSLAGRTEGQYFGPGTRLTVT.

V and J are TRBV3-1 and TRBJ2-7; as DNA is missing, the TRBD1 call by TCRdb cannot be tested. There are 13 residues in the CDR3. CDR1 is LGHDT, CDR2 YNNKEL, per germline (reference sequence). The chain's CDR3 is CASSRAGGYEQYF.

The chain carries TRBV5-1 and TRBJ1-5. Germline values: CDR1 SGHRS, CDR2 YFSETQ. This CDR3 spans 14 amino acids. Here the CDR3 reads CASSFSGGSTPQHF.

The chain is built from TRBV11-3 and TRBJ2-5; without DNA, the TCRdb call of TRBD2 cannot be checked. Looked up from germline, CDR1 is SGHNT and CDR2 is YENEEA. CDR3 length equals 13 residues. CDR3 residues: CASSYGLKGTQYF.

The chain couples TRBV5-4 to TRBJ2-7. The CDR3 covers 13 residues. Germline lookup yields CDR1 SGHNT and CDR2 YYREEE (reference sequence). CDR3 residues: CASSWDGTYEQYF. Together with reference TRBV5-4 and TRBJ2-7, the CDR3 gives the full variable domain: ETGVTQSPTHLIKTRGQQVTLRCSSQSGHNTVSWYQQALGQGPQFIFQYYREEENGRGNFPPRFSGLQFPNYSSELNVNALELDDSALYLCASSWDGTYEQYFGPGTRLTVT.

The chain joins TRBV5-1 to TRBJ2-5; with no DNA, the TCRdb D assignment of TRBD1 cannot be verified. This CDR3 region has 16 residues. Germline V gene lookup returns CDR1 SGHRS and CDR2 YFSETQ. The CDR3 region is CASSFRTGPTEETQYF.

V and J are TRBV7-3 and TRBJ2-2; the TRBD2 assignment by TCRdb is unverifiable without DNA. The CDR3 is made up of 15 amino acids. CDR1 is SGHTA and CDR2 is FQGTGA in the germline V gene. The chain's CDR3 is CASSLRASEGGELFF.

V usage is TRBV6-1 and J usage is TRBJ2-1; the TCRdb call, TRBD2, lacks DNA for checking. The CDR3 has 17 residues. CDR1 and CDR2 (germline): MNHNS, SASEGT. CDR3 protein: CASSQRLAGGAVNEQFF.

V gene TRBV28 combines with J gene TRBJ2-7; TCRdb's D gene call, TRBD1, goes unchecked for lack of DNA. This CDR3 has 13 amino acids. Germline lookup yields CDR1 MDHEN and CDR2 SYDVKM. The CDR3 loop reads CASRRPSIYEQYF.

The chain links TRBV3-1 to TRBJ2-3. CDR3 length: 16 amino acids. CDR1 is LGHDT, CDR2 YNNKEL, per germline (reference sequence). This CDR3 is CASSSRRNLFTDTQYF.

The rearrangement uses TRBV20-1 and TRBJ2-7; TCRdb's D gene call, TRBD1, goes unchecked for lack of DNA. The CDR3 consists of 13 residues. In germline, CDR1 is DFQATT, CDR2 SNEGSKA (reference sequence). The CDR3 spells CSAIGQGTYEQYF.

The V call is TRBV24-1, the J call TRBJ1-1. Germline V gene sequence: CDR1 KGHDR, CDR2 SFDVKD. The CDR3 loop spans 12 amino acids. Here the CDR3 reads CATSVTGTEAFF.

The chain joins TRBV19 to TRBJ2-3; with no DNA, the TCRdb D assignment of TRBD2 cannot be verified. This CDR3 contains 15 residues. CDR1 LNHDA and CDR2 SQIVND come from the germline V gene (reference sequence). CDR3 sequence reads: CASNPGLADTDTQYF.

This chain connects TRBV19 to TRBJ2-1. The CDR3 is 16 amino acids. The germline V gene has CDR1 LNHDA and CDR2 SQIVND (reference sequence). Here the CDR3 reads CASNAGSRSLYNEQFF.

V is TRBV6-2 or TRBV6-3 and J is TRBJ2-3; TCRdb's D call of TRBD1 is untestable without DNA. This CDR3 comprises 17 residues. Germline loops: CDR1 MNHEY, CDR2 SVGEGT. The CDR3 protein is CASSTALGGTSTDTQYF.

The J gene is TRBJ2-5, the V gene TRBV7-3; TCRdb reports TRBD2, a call that lacks DNA to check it against. Germline lookup yields CDR1 SGHTA and CDR2 FQGTGA. This CDR3 has 17 amino acids. CDR3 in amino acids: CASSTGRGREGEETQYF.

V gene TRBV4-3 combines with J gene TRBJ1-3. Germline V gene sequence: CDR1 LGHNA, CDR2 YSLEER. The CDR3 runs 15 residues. The CDR3 protein is CASSQVLGSGNTIYF.

This chain joins TRBV7-8 and TRBJ1-5; TCRdb proposes TRBD1, but this gene call is untestable without DNA. The CDR3 totals 16 residues. Germline loops: CDR1 SGHVS, CDR2 FQNEAQ. This chain's CDR3 is CASSSTRLGGNQPQHF.

V and J are TRBV10-3 and TRBJ2-7; without DNA, the TCRdb call of TRBD1 cannot be checked. This CDR3 has 14 amino acids. Germline V lookup: CDR1 ENHRY, CDR2 SYGVKD. CDR3 sequence reads: CAISEDRVAYEQYF.

This chain connects TRBV28 to TRBJ2-1; the D call from TCRdb, TRBD2, cannot be confirmed without DNA. The CDR3 loop spans 14 amino acids. Germline V gene lookup returns CDR1 MDHEN and CDR2 SYDVKM. CDR3 sequence: CASRPSLARSEQFF.

The genes are TRBV7-7 and TRBJ1-3; TCRdb's D call, TRBD1, is unchecked because there is no DNA. This CDR3 has 16 residues. Germline V gene lookup returns CDR1 SSHAT and CDR2 FNYEAQ (reference sequence). The CDR3 reads CASSLGPLGTGNTIYF.